These T cell receptor beta chains were read from a single sample in a study of neurological immune-mediated disorders. TCRdb used MiXCR to reprocess the 5' RACE reads, holding one entry per CDR3 protein. The profile shows more than 50,000 distinct CDR3 sequences, less than 4% of them singletons. The specimen was PBMCs. These receptors were obtained from a man between 25 and 39 years old with multiple sclerosis. Both conserved end residues are part of each CDR3. The order of the fields is D gene, V gene, clone size, J gene, CDR3 DNA, CDR3 protein. D genes are given only for firm matches. Clone size appears in some rows only: once, few, many, or a class for an expanded clone.

d_gene: .
v_gene: TRBV7-2
abundance: many
j_gene: TRBJ1-3
CDR3nt: TGTGCCCCTCGCGTCTCTGGAAACACCATATATTTT
CDR3aa: CAPRVSGNTIYF

d_gene: .
v_gene: TRBV21-1
abundance: many
j_gene: TRBJ1-2
CDR3nt: TGTGCCAGCAGCAAAGCCGGGGCAGACCCTTTTAACTATGGCTACACCTTC
CDR3aa: CASSKAGADPFNYGYTF

d_gene: TRBD1
v_gene: TRBV20-1
abundance: many
j_gene: TRBJ2-7
CDR3nt: TGCAGTGCTAGAGATAACAGGGGGCGCCTGAACGAGCAGTACTTC
CDR3aa: CSARDNRGRLNEQYF

d_gene: .
v_gene: TRBV7-2
abundance: many
j_gene: TRBJ1-2
CDR3nt: TGTGCCAGCAGCCATTCCCGGGAGGATGGCTACACCTTC
CDR3aa: CASSHSREDGYTF

d_gene: TRBD1
v_gene: TRBV20-1
abundance: many
j_gene: TRBJ2-5
CDR3nt: TGCAGTGCTAGACAGGGGGTTGAGACCCAGTACTTC
CDR3aa: CSARQGVETQYF

d_gene: TRBD2
v_gene: TRBV7-2
abundance: many
j_gene: TRBJ2-5
CDR3nt: TGTGCCAGCAGCCCTTCTGGGGCTAGCGGGGTCGAGACCCAGTACTTC
CDR3aa: CASSPSGASGVETQYF

d_gene: .
v_gene: TRBV5-1
abundance: .
j_gene: TRBJ2-3
CDR3nt: TGCGCCAGCAGCATTAGCACAGATACGCAGTATTTT
CDR3aa: CASSISTDTQYF

d_gene: .
v_gene: TRBV12-3/TRBV12-4
abundance: many
j_gene: TRBJ2-1
CDR3nt: TGTGCCAGCAGTTCCGGGACGCCGGGCGCGGGCAATGAGCAGTTCTTC
CDR3aa: CASSSGTPGAGNEQFF

d_gene: .
v_gene: TRBV7-2
abundance: many
j_gene: TRBJ1-2
CDR3nt: TGTGCCAGCAGCTTAGGGACAGCCCACTATGGCTACACCTTC
CDR3aa: CASSLGTAHYGYTF

d_gene: TRBD1
v_gene: TRBV5-1
abundance: many
j_gene: TRBJ2-7
CDR3nt: TGCGCCAGCAGCGCCGGGACAGGGACCTCCTACGAGCAGTACTTC
CDR3aa: CASSAGTGTSYEQYF